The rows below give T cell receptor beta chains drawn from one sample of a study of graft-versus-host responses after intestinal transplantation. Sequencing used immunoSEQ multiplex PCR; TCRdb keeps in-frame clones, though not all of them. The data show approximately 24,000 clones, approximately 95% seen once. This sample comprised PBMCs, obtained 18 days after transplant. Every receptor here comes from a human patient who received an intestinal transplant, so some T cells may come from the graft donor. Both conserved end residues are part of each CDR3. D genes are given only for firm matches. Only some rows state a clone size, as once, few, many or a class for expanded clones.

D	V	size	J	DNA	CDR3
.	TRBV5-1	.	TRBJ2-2	TGCGCCAGCAGCCCCGGTGACAGGAACACCGGGGAGCTGTTTTTT	CASSPGDRNTGELFF
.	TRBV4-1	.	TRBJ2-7	TGCGCCAGCAGCCAAGATGTCGGCACCTCCCTCTCCTACGAGCAGTACTTC	CASSQDVGTSLSYEQYF
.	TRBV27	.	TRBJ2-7	TGTGCCAGCAGTCCCACCGGTGCAGGGACCTACGAGCAGTACTTC	CASSPTGAGTYEQYF
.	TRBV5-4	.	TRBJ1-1	TGTGCCAGCAGCTTGGGACCTGAAGCTTTCTTT	CASSLGPEAFF
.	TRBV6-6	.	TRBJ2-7	TGTGCCAGCACGATAGACCTTACCTACGAGCAGTACTTC	CASTIDLTYEQYF
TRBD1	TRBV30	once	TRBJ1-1	TGTGCCTGTGATACAGGGGGGACCACTGAAGCTTTCTTT	CACDTGGTTEAFF
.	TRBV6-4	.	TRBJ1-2	TGTGCCAGCAGAGACAGGTTCAATGGCTACACCTTC	CASRDRFNGYTF
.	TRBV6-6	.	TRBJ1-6	TGTGCCAGCAGACGAACAGGGAGCGAATATAATTCACCCCTCCACTTT	CASRRTGSEYNSPLHF
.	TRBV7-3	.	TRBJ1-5	TGTGCCAGCAGCCCGGGACCATTGGTTCAGCCCCAGCATTTT	CASSPGPLVQPQHF
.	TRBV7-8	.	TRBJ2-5	TGTGCCAGCAGCCCCCCTTCCGGGGCGGAGACCCAGTACTTC	CASSPPSGAETQYF